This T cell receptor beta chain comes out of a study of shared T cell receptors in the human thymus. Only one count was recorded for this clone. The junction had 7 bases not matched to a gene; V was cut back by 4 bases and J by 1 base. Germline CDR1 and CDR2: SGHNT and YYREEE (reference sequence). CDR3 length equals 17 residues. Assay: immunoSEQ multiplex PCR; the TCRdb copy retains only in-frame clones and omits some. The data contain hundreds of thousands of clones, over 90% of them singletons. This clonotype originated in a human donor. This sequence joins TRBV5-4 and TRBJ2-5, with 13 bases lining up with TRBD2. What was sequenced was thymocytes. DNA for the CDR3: TGTGCCAGCAGCCCCGGACTAGCGGGAGCGTTCCAAGAGACCCAGTACTTC. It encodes CASSPGLAGAFQETQYF.